This passage covers 13 T cell receptor beta chains from one sample sequenced in a study of T cell responses to AZD1222 COVID-19 vaccine. TCRdb keeps only in-frame clones here, not all; method: immunoSEQ multiplex PCR. The repertoire holds approximately 170,000 clones, with under 95% as singletons. The source material was peripheral blood, sampled 28 days after the second AZD1222 dose. Receptors originate from an adult who received the AZD1222 COVID-19 vaccine.

V and J are TRBV6-5 and TRBJ2-5; 7 bases are a match to TRBD2. Per the germline V gene, CDR1 is MNHEY and CDR2 is SVGAGI. Trimming removed 0 bases from V and 4 bases from J; junction bases left unmatched: 2. The CDR3 sequence is 14 residues long. The chain's CDR3 is CASSYSPGGETQYF. The DNA for the CDR3 is TGTGCCAGCAGTTACTCTCCGGGGGGAGAGACCCAGTACTTC.

This clone appeared a single time. The V gene is TRBV6-5, the J gene TRBJ1-5; D possibly corresponds to TRBD1 (5 bases). V lost 4 bases to trimming and J lost 0 bases, with 7 bases between them. Per the germline V gene, CDR1 is MNHEY and CDR2 is SVGAGI. This CDR3 comprises 14 residues. CDR3: CASSSQGSNQPQHF. In DNA, the CDR3 is TGTGCCAGCAGTTCTCAGGGTAGCAATCAGCCCCAGCATTTT.

In its sample, this clone was seen once. The CDR3 reads CASSLKLRDEQYF. The DNA for the CDR3 is TGTGCCAGCAGTTTAAAGCTGCGAGACGAGCAGTACTTC. The chain has TRBV27 and TRBJ2-7; D gene unclear. V was clipped by 2 bases and J by 5 bases, with 10 bases between them. CDR1 is MNHEY and CDR2 is SMNVEV in the germline V gene (reference sequence). CDR3 length: 13 amino acids.

This clone was found once. The genes are TRBV21-1 and TRBJ2-7; the D call of TRBD2 is as the table states it, not checked on the DNA. TRBV21-1 is tagged as a pseudogene. The CDR3 is made up of 13 amino acids. The CDR3 DNA follows: TGTCCCCTTAGTTTAGCGCCTACCTACGAGCAGTACTTC. Translated, it gives CPLSLAPTYEQYF.

The chain links TRBV28 to TRBJ1-5; TRBD1 aligns across 8 bases. The CDR3 consists of 17 residues. The V gene's germline CDR1 is MDHEN and CDR2 SYDVKM. V lost 4 bases to trimming and J lost 4 bases; unmatched junction nucleotides: 12. The CDR3 region has the DNA TGTGCCAGCAGTTCCTGGACAGGGAAGTACGGTAATCAGCCCCAGCATTTT. It is translated as CASSSWTGKYGNQPQHF.

This rearrangement joins TRBV5-1 to TRBJ1-2; D not certain. With 0 bases removed from V and 8 bases from J, the gap between germline ends came to 8 bases. CDR3 length equals 12 residues. CDR1 and CDR2 (germline): SGHRS, YFSETQ. CDR3 in DNA: TGCGCCAGCAGCTTGGGGGATGGGGGCTACACCTTC. This gives the protein CASSLGDGGYTF.

The CDR3 loop is CASSPWDRRNEQFF. CDR3 DNA: TGTGCCAGCAGCCCGTGGGACCGACGCAATGAGCAGTTCTTC. The gene calls are TRBV11-2 and TRBJ2-1; D possibly matches TRBD1 or TRBD2 (5 bases each). Germline assignment: CDR1 SGHAT and CDR2 FQNNGV. Trimming took 5 bases from V and 6 from J, leaving 14 bases between them. This CDR3 has 14 amino acids.

The chain is built from TRBV5-1 and TRBJ1-5; D might be TRBD1 (5 bases). Trimming removed 2 bases at V and 3 bases at J, with 9 bases between. CDR3 length: 14 residues. CDR1 and CDR2 from the germline V gene are SGHRS and YFSETQ. The CDR3 DNA is TGCGCCAGCAGCTTTGGGGGGAACAATCAGCCCCAGCATTTT. This encodes CASSFGGNNQPQHF.

The CDR3 reads CASSVGMDIYF. The CDR3 nucleotides read TGTGCCAGCAGTGTTGGAATGGACATATATTTT. The gene calls are TRBV25-1 and TRBJ1-3; no clear D. Germline CDR1 is MGHDK and CDR2 is SYGVNS. CDR3 length: 11 amino acids. The V gene lost 4 bases and the J gene lost 12 bases, with 10 bases spanning the gap. The entire variable domain, with the rest obtained from reference TRBV25-1 and TRBJ1-3, is as follows: EADIYQTPRYLVIGTGKKITLECSQTMGHDKMYWYQQDPGMELHLIHYSYGVNSTEKGDLSSESTVSRIRTEHFPLTLESARPSHTSQYLCASSVGMDIYFGEGSWLTVV.

V usage is TRBV14 and J usage is TRBJ1-3; no reliable D call. Germline assignment: CDR1 SGHDN and CDR2 FVKESK. The CDR3 is made up of 13 amino acids. Trimming left V 8 bases short and J 4 bases short, with 12 bases between. The CDR3 sequence: CASSLPGGNTIYF. CDR3 DNA: TGTGCCAGCTCTTTACCCGGGGGAAACACCATATATTTT.

The V call is TRBV30, the J call TRBJ2-7; 11 bases map to TRBD2. V was clipped by 0 bases and J by 2 bases; unmatched bases: 3. This CDR3 is 15 amino acids long. Germline CDR1 and CDR2: GTSNPN and SVGIG (reference sequence). CDR3 residues: CAWSVPGLAAYEQYF. The DNA for the CDR3 is TGTGCCTGGAGTGTACCGGGACTAGCGGCCTACGAGCAGTACTTC.

V usage is TRBV27 and J usage is TRBJ2-1, with no clear D. Germline V gives CDR1 MNHEY, CDR2 SMNVEV (reference sequence). Trimming stripped 6 bases from V and 7 bases from J, with 7 bases between. The CDR3 is 11 amino acids. The CDR3, as DNA: TGTGCCAGCAGGGAAAGGAATGAGCAGTTCTTC. It yields the protein CASRERNEQFF.

The gene calls are TRBV5-4 and TRBJ2-7; the D is unclear. The V end lost 2 bases, the J end lost 3 bases, and 9 bases lay between the germline ends. The CDR3 length is 13 residues. Germline assignment: CDR1 SGHNT and CDR2 YYREEE (reference sequence). This chain's CDR3 is CASSFGLNYEQYF. In nucleotides, the CDR3 is TGTGCCAGCAGCTTTGGCCTCAACTACGAGCAGTACTTC.